The sequence of this TCR beta chain was determined in a study of cytomegalovirus exposure and HLA in healthy donors. Study findings and constraints: The HLA-A and HLA-B alleles of most subjects were reportedly predicted accurately from TCR beta sequences. It was likely that a cluster of highly shared sequence variants was a sequencing artifact. It was reported in a later analysis that an Asian-associated ancestry cluster showed fewer N-insertions than the roughly 670-donor mean. A later analysis found TCR association rates differed by HLA locus, highest for DRB1 and lowest for HLA-C.

PCR was performed using 60 Vbeta and 13 Jbeta primers. TCRdb's copy holds only in-frame clones and misses some; the assay was immunoSEQ multiplex PCR. The profile shows under 150,000 clones, 82% of them singletons. Comment on this clone: Its antigen is as yet unknown.

CDR3 length: 18 amino acids. Trimming removed 4 bases from V and 0 bases from J; junction bases left unmatched: 12. Germline assignment: CDR1 SGHTA and CDR2 FQGNSA. Sequenced material: PBMCs. The chain has TRBV7-2 and TRBJ2-1; TRBD2 agrees at 7 bases. This clonotype was sampled from a woman in her 50s in good health and CMV-seropositive. The CDR3, as DNA: TGTGCCAGCAGCTCACCCTTGGGGGGGGTGAGCTCCTACAATGAGCAGTTCTTC. This sequence encodes CASSSPLGGVSSYNEQFF.